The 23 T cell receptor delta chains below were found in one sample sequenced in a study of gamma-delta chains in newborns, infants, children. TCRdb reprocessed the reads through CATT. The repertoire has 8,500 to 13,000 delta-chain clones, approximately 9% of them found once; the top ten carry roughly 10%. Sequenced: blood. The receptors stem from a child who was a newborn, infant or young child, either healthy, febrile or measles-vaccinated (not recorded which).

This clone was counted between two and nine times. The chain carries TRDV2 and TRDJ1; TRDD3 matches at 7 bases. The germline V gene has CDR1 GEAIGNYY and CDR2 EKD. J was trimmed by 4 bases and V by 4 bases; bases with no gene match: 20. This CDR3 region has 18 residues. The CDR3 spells CACDPILTSGGMIDKLIF. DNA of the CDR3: TGTGCCTGTGATCCCATCCTTACTTCTGGGGGGATGATCGATAAACTCATCTTT.

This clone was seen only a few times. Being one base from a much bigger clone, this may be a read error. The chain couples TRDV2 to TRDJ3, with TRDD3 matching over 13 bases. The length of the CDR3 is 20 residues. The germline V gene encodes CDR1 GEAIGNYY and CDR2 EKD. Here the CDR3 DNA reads TGTGCCTGTGACACCGCCACTGGGGGATACGAGTCCTGTGACACCCGACAGATGTTTTTC. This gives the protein CACDTATGGYESCDTRQMFF.

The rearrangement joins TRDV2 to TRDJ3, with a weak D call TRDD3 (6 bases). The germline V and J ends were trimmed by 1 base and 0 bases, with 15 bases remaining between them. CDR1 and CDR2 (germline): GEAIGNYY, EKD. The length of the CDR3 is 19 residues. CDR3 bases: TGTGCCTGTGACACGCCCGGGGGGGGAAGCTCCTGGGACACCCGACAGATGTTTTTC. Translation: CACDTPGGGSSWDTRQMFF.

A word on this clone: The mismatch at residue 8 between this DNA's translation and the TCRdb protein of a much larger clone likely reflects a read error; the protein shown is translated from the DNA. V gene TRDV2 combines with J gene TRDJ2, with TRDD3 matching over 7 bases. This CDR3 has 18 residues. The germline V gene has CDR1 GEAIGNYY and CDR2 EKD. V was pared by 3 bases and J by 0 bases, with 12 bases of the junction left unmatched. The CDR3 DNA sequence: TGTGCCTGTGACTCACTGGGGAATTCCCCGACTTTGACAGCACAACTCTTCTTT. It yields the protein CACDSLGNSPTLTAQLFF.

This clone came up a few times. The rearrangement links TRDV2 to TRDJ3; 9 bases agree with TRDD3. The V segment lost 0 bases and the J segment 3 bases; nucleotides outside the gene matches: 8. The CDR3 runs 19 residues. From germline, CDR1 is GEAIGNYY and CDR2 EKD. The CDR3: CACDTVGDSRGWDTRQMFF. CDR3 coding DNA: TGTGCCTGTGACACCGTGGGGGATAGTAGGGGCTGGGACACCCGACAGATGTTTTTC.

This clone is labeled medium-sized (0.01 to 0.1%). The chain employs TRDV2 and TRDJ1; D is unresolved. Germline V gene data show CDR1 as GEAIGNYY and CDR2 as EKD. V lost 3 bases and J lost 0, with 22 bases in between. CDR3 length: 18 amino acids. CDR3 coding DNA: TGTGCCTGTGACGCGTTAAGAGGGGCTCGCCTGTACACCGATAAACTCATCTTT. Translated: CACDALRGARLYTDKLIF.

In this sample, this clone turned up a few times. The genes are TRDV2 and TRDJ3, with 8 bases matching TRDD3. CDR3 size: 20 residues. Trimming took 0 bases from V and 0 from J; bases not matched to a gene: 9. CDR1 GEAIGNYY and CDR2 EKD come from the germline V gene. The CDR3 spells CACDTVLGVQPSWDTRQMFF. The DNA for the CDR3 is TGTGCCTGTGACACCGTACTGGGGGTCCAGCCCTCCTGGGACACCCGACAGATGTTTTTC.

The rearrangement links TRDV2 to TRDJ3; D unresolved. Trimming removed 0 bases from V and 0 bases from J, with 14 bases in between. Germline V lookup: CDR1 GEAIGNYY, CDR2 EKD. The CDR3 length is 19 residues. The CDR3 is CACDTASVGFSWDTRQMFF. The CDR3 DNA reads TGTGCCTGTGACACCGCCTCTGTTGGGTTCTCCTGGGACACCCGACAGATGTTTTTC.

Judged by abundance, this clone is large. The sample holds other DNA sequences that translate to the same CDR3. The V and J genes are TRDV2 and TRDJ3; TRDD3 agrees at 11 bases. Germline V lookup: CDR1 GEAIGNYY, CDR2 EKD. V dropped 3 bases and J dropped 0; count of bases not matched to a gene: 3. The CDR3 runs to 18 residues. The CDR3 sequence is CACDVLGDSSWDTRQMFF. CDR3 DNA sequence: TGTGCCTGTGACGTACTGGGGGATAGCTCCTGGGACACCCGACAGATGTTTTTC.

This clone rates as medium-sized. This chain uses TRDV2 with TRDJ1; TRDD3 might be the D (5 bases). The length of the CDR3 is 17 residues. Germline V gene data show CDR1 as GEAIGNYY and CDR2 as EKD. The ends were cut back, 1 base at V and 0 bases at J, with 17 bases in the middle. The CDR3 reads CACDTLRGSLYTDKLIF. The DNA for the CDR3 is TGTGCCTGTGACACTCTCCGGGGGTCCTTGTACACCGATAAACTCATCTTT.

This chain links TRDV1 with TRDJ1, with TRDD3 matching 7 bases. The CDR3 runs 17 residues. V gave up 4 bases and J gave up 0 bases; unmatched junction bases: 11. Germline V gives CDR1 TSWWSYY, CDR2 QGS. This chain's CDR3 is CALGGARGGRYTDKLIF. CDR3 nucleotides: TGTGCTCTTGGGGGGGCCCGTGGGGGACGGTACACCGATAAACTCATCTTT.

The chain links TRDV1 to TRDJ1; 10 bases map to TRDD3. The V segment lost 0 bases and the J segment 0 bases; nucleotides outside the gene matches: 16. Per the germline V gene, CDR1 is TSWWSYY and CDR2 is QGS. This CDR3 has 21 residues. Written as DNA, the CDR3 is TGTGCTCTTGGGGAACTTCCCCGCTTCCTGGGGGATAACCTTTACACCGATAAACTCATCTTT. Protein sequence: CALGELPRFLGDNLYTDKLIF.

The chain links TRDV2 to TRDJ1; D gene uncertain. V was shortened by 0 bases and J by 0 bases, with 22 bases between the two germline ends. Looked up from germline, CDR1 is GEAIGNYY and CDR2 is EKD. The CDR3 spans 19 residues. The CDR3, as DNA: TGTGCCTGTGACACCGCAGGGGTTCCGTCCACTAATTACACCGATAAACTCATCTTT. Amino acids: CACDTAGVPSTNYTDKLIF.

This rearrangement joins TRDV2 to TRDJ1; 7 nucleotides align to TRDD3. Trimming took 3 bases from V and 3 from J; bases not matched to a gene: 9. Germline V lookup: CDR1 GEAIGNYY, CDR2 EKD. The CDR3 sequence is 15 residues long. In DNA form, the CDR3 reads TGTGCCTGTGACGAGCTGGGGGTTGGGCCCGATAAACTCATCTTT. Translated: CACDELGVGPDKLIF.

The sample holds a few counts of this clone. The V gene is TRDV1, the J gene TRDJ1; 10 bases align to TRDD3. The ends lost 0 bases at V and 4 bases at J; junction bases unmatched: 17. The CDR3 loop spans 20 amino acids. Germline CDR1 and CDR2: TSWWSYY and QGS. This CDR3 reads CALGELPLTYWGILGDKLIF. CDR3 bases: TGTGCTCTTGGGGAACTACCCCTCACGTACTGGGGGATTTTAGGCGATAAACTCATCTTT.

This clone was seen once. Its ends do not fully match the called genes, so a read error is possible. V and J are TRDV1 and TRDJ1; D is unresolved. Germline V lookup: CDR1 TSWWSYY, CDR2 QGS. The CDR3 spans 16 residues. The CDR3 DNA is TGTGCTCTTGGGGCCCCGCCACTCCACGGCACCGATAAACTCACCTTT. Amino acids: CALGAPPLHGTDKLTF.

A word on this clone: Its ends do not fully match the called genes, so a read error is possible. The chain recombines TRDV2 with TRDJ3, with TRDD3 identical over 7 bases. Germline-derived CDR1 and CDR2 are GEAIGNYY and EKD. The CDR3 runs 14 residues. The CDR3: CACDRLGETRQMFF. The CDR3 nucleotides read TGTGCCTGTGACCGCTTGGGGGAAACCCGACAGATGTTTTTC.

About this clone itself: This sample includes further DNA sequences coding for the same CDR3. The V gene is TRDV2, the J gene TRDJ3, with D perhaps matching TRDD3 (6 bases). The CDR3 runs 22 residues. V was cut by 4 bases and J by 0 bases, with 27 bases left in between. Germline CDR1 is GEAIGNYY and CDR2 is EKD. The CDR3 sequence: CACDTVSGGGISGSWDTRQMFF. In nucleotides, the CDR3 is TGTGCCTGTGATACCGTTAGCGGCGGCGGGATAAGTGGCTCCTGGGACACCCGACAGATGTTTTTC.

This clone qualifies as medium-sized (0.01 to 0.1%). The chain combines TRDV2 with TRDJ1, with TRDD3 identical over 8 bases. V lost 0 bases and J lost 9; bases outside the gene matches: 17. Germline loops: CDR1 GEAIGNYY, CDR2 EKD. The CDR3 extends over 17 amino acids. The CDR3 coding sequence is TGTGCCTGTGACACCGTTTTAAGGGGATACCCTACAGTAGAACTCATCTTT. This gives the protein CACDTVLRGYPTVELIF.

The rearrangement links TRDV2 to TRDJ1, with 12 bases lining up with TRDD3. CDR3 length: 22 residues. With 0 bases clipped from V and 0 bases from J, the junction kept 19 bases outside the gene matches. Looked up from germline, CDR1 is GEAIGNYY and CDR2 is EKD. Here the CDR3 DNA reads TGTGCCTGTGACACCATCCCACTGGGGGATACTACGCGGGGTCCGTACACCGATAAACTCATCTTT. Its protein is CACDTIPLGDTTRGPYTDKLIF.

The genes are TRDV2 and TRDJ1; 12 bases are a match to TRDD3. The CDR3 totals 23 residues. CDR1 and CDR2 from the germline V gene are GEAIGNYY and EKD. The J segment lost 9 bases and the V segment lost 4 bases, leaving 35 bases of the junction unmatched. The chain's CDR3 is CACDPISPPFGSTGGYHHKELIF. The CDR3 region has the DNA TGTGCCTGTGATCCGATATCCCCCCCCTTCGGGAGTACTGGGGGATACCACCATAAGGAACTCATCTTT.

The chain's CDR3 is CACDILGTSSWDTRQMFF. The CDR3 DNA is TGTGCCTGTGACATACTGGGGACCAGCTCCTGGGACACCCGACAGATGTTTTTC. The V gene is TRDV2, the J gene TRDJ3; 7 nucleotides match TRDD3. Germline V gene data show CDR1 as GEAIGNYY and CDR2 as EKD. V gave up 2 bases and J gave up 0 bases; unmatched junction bases: 6. The CDR3 covers 18 residues.

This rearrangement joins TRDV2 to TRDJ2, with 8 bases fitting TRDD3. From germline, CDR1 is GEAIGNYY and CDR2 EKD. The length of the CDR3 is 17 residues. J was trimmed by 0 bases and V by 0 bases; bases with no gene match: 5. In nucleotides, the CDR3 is TGTGCCTGTGACACCGTTGGGGGATTGACTTTGACAGCACAACTCTTCTTT. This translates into CACDTVGGLTLTAQLFF.